A selection of T cell receptor beta chains follows, all from one sample in a study of post-analysis software for immune sequencing data. TCRdb re-called the PCR reads with MiXCR, one entry per CDR3 protein. The sample holds about half a million distinct CDR3 sequences, roughly 34% seen once. Specimen: blood. These receptors originate from a girl aged 2-17 years with multiple sclerosis. CDR3s include the opening cysteine and the closing phenylalanine or tryptophan. Each record gives: D gene, J gene, V gene, clone size, CDR3 DNA, CDR3 protein. A D gene is named only where the DNA matches it firmly. Clone size, where shown, is once, few, many, or a class for clones that have expanded.

TRBD2 | TRBJ2-5 | TRBV29-1 | few | TGCAGCGTTGACCTCGGGACTAGCCAAGAGACCCAGTACTTC | CSVDLGTSQETQYF
NA | TRBJ1-5 | TRBV5-1 | NA | TGCGCCACCGAAGCCCAGCCCCAGCATTTT | CATEAQPQHF
NA | TRBJ2-7 | TRBV5-6 | many | TGTGCCAGCAGCTTGTGGGGGGTATTTGACGAGCAGTACTTC | CASSLWGVFDEQYF
TRBD2 | TRBJ2-7 | TRBV15 | many | TGTGCCACCAGCAGAGATGGGTCCGTGGGACTAGCGGGCTACGAGCAGTACTTC | CATSRDGSVGLAGYEQYF
NA | TRBJ2-7 | TRBV29-1 | NA | TGCAGCGTTGGCCTTAAGGGCGAGCAGTACTTC | CSVGLKGEQYF
TRBD2 | TRBJ2-3 | TRBV4-2 | few | TGTGCCAGCAGCCAGCGGGGGGGCACAGATACGCAGTATTTT | CASSQRGGTDTQYF
NA | TRBJ2-3 | TRBV18 | NA | TGTGCCAGCTCACCAAGGGGACAAGCATCAGATACGCAGTATTTT | CASSPRGQASDTQYF
NA | TRBJ2-1 | TRBV7-2 | few | TGTGCCAGCAGAATGACCTTGGGCTCCTACAATGAGCAGTTCTTC | CASRMTLGSYNEQFF
TRBD1 | TRBJ2-7 | TRBV18 | NA | TGTGCCAGCTCACCACTGGGACAGCGAAGCTCCTACGAGCAGTACTTC | CASSPLGQRSSYEQYF
NA | TRBJ2-3 | TRBV9 | few | TGTGCCAGCAGCGTAGAGACCGGGACCAGCACAGATACGCAGTATTTT | CASSVETGTSTDTQYF
NA | TRBJ2-3 | TRBV7-7 | few | TGTGCTAGCAGCCCGAACGGGGACGATACGCAGTATTTT | CASSPNGDDTQYF
NA | TRBJ2-5 | TRBV20-1 | few | TGCAGTGCGGGGGCCCAAGAGACCCAGTACTTC | CSAGAQETQYF
NA | TRBJ2-5 | TRBV29-1 | few | TGCAGCGCCTCCGGGGCCGCAGCTGGGACCCAGTACTTC | CSASGAAAGTQYF
TRBD2 | TRBJ2-5 | TRBV5-6 | few | TGTGCCAGCAGCTTGCCGAGCGGGAGCCAAGAGACCCAGTACTTC | CASSLPSGSQETQYF
NA | TRBJ1-2 | TRBV7-3 | NA | TGTGCCAGCAGCCGTGACGAGGGGTATGGCTACACCTTC | CASSRDEGYGYTF
NA | TRBJ2-1 | TRBV21-1 | NA | TGTGCCAGCAGCAAGACGGTCAGAGCCTTTGACAATGAGCAGTTCTTC | CASSKTVRAFDNEQFF
TRBD2 | TRBJ2-3 | TRBV6-5 | few | TGTGCCACCCTCGGGGGGGATCAAGGCACAGATACGCAGTATTTT | CATLGGDQGTDTQYF
NA | TRBJ2-3 | TRBV14 | few | TGTGCCAGCAGCCAAGGCGGAGGGGTTAATACGCAGTATTTT | CASSQGGGVNTQYF
NA | TRBJ1-6 | TRBV11-2 | NA | TGTGCCAGCAGCTTGGCCGGGGATAAAAATTCACCCCTCCACTTT | CASSLAGDKNSPLHF
NA | TRBJ2-7 | TRBV3-1 | NA | TGTGCCAGCAGCCAAGATAGGACGATCTCCAACGAGCAGTACTTC | CASSQDRTISNEQYF
NA | TRBJ1-1 | TRBV20-1 | NA | TGCAGTGCTAGAGATCCCTGGGGGGACTCACAGGGTGAAGCTTTCTTT | CSARDPWGDSQGEAFF
NA | TRBJ1-2 | TRBV16 | few | TGTGCCAGCAGCCAACCAACAGGCGTTGGCTACACCTTC | CASSQPTGVGYTF
NA | TRBJ1-6 | TRBV11-2 | few | TGTGCCAGCAGGGGAATCGGGGGATATTCACCCCTCCACTTT | CASRGIGGYSPLHF
NA | TRBJ2-7 | TRBV12-3/TRBV12-4 | NA | TGTGCCATCCAGAATCACGGGGACGAGCAGTACTTC | CAIQNHGDEQYF
TRBD1 | TRBJ2-4 | TRBV4-1 | few | TGCGCCAGCAGCCAAGGCCAGCAGGGGGCGGAAGAGCAGTACTTC | CASSQGQQGAEEQYF
NA | TRBJ1-1 | TRBV2 | NA | TGTGCCAGCAGTATATGGGACACTGAAGCTTTCTTT | CASSIWDTEAFF
NA | TRBJ2-1 | TRBV5-5 | NA | TGTGCCAGCAGCTTTACCAATCACTGCAATGAGCAGTTCTTC | CASSFTNHCNEQFF
TRBD2 | TRBJ2-1 | TRBV12-3/TRBV12-4 | NA | TGTGCCAGCAGTTTAGGGACTAGCGGGGGGGCTCCCCATGAGCAGTTCTTC | CASSLGTSGGAPHEQFF
NA | TRBJ1-5 | TRBV5-5 | few | TGTGCCAGCAGCTTGGCGGACAGCTCTTATAGCAATCAGCCCCAGCATTTT | CASSLADSSYSNQPQHF
NA | TRBJ2-1 | TRBV5-8 | few | TGTGCCAGCAGCTTGTTAACGGGGGACCCGCAGTTCTTC | CASSLLTGDPQFF
NA | TRBJ1-1 | TRBV20-1 | NA | TGCAGTGCTAGAGGTTTGGGGGCGGCTGAAGCTTTCTTT | CSARGLGAAEAFF
NA | TRBJ2-2 | TRBV5-1 | few | TGCGCCGGCAGCTTGCTAGACCTTACGAACACCGGGGAGCTGTTTTTT | CAGSLLDLTNTGELFF
NA | TRBJ1-5 | TRBV16 | NA | TGTGCCAGCAGCCCAGGGATCCCTAGCAATCAGCCCCAGCATTTT | CASSPGIPSNQPQHF
TRBD2 | TRBJ2-5 | TRBV5-5 | few | TGTGCCAGCAGCTTGGGACCGGGACTAGCATCAGAGACCCAGTACTTC | CASSLGPGLASETQYF
TRBD1 | TRBJ2-6 | TRBV12-3/TRBV12-4 | NA | TGTGCCAGCAGTTTCGTGCAGGGGGCTGGGGCCAACGTCCTGACTTTC | CASSFVQGAGANVLTF
NA | TRBJ2-7 | TRBV6-1 | few | TGTGCCAGCAGTGAATCCCGGACAGCACTAGGCGAGCAGTACTTC | CASSESRTALGEQYF
TRBD1 | TRBJ2-7 | TRBV5-1 | few | TGCGCCAGCAGCCTAGGACAGGGGGGCGGCGAGCAGTACTTC | CASSLGQGGGEQYF
TRBD1 | TRBJ2-5 | TRBV5-1 | NA | TGCGCCAGCAGCCGGGACAGAACTAATTGGGAAGAGACCCAGTACTTC | CASSRDRTNWEETQYF
NA | TRBJ2-5 | TRBV6-5 | NA | TGTGCCAGCACCAGGGGGGGTGGGGAGACCCAGTACTTC | CASTRGGGETQYF
TRBD1 | TRBJ2-7 | TRBV5-1 | NA | TGCGCCAGCAGCGTTACAACCGGGACAGGGGTTTACGAGCAGTACTTC | CASSVTTGTGVYEQYF
TRBD1 | TRBJ1-1 | TRBV20-1 | NA | TGCAGTGCTAGAGGCACAGACAGGGCTGGGGCTGAAGCTTTCTTT | CSARGTDRAGAEAFF
NA | TRBJ1-2 | TRBV12-3/TRBV12-4 | NA | TGTGCCAGCAGTCCTCCCGACAGGACCCGGGGTGGCTACACCTTC | CASSPPDRTRGGYTF
TRBD2 | TRBJ2-2 | TRBV7-6 | NA | TGTGCCAGCAGCTTAGGGACTAGCGGGTATACCGGGGAGCTGTTTTTT | CASSLGTSGYTGELFF
NA | TRBJ1-1 | TRBV7-8 | NA | TGTGCCAGCAGCTTGCGCCGAACCGGGACCCCCGAGGAAGCTTTCTTT | CASSLRRTGTPEEAFF
TRBD2 | TRBJ2-7 | TRBV20-1 | many | TGCAGTGCTAGGCTAGCGGGGGGGAACGAGCAGTACTTC | CSARLAGGNEQYF
NA | TRBJ2-3 | TRBV6-1 | NA | TGTGCCAGCAGTCCCGTAGGGGGGTCGGGTACGCAGTATTTT | CASSPVGGSGTQYF
TRBD2 | TRBJ2-1 | TRBV9 | NA | TGTGCCAGCAGCGCCTCGTTGGCTAGCGGGGGGGACTACAATGAGCAGTTCTTC | CASSASLASGGDYNEQFF
TRBD1 | TRBJ1-6 | TRBV7-8 | few | TGTGCCAGCAGCACGGGACAGACCGATTCACCCCTCCACTTT | CASSTGQTDSPLHF
NA | TRBJ2-3 | TRBV7-2 | NA | TGTGCCAGCAGCTTAGTTTACGGGACGTACACAGATACGCAGTATTTT | CASSLVYGTYTDTQYF
TRBD1 | TRBJ2-5 | TRBV6-6 | many | TGTGCTAGCAGCTATCGACAGGGAGAGACCCAGTACTTC | CASSYRQGETQYF
NA | TRBJ2-6 | TRBV10-3 | few | TGTGCCATCAGTGAGTCAAGCTCTGGGGCCAACGTCCTGACTTTC | CAISESSSGANVLTF
TRBD2 | TRBJ2-4 | TRBV12-3/TRBV12-4 | few | TGTGCCAGCAGGCCGGGACTAGCGAGCGTAGCCAAAAACATTCAGTACTTC | CASRPGLASVAKNIQYF
TRBD1 | TRBJ1-4 | TRBV28 | few | TGTGCCAGCAGTTACAGGGGGCTAGGTGAAAAACTGTTTTTT | CASSYRGLGEKLFF